Given below is one TCR beta chain in context. Its target is not known. This record comes from a study of cytomegalovirus exposure and HLA in healthy donors. Study conclusions and caveats: Despite most TCR sequences being rare, some public TCRs occurred in many donors. It was 150 to 200 TCR beta chains that were listed as cytomegalovirus-associated. The classifier, whose performance was assessed in both the original and validation cohorts, reportedly diagnosed cytomegalovirus status with high specificity and sensitivity.

Only in-frame clones appear in the TCRdb table, and some are missing; sequencing was by immunoSEQ multiplex PCR. The sample records 100,000 to 150,000 clones, about 93% being singletons. The donors formed part of the 120-subject validation cohort, distinct from the approximately 630-subject first cohort. Sequences were obtained from PBMCs. The sequence derives from a woman younger than 35 in good health and CMV-seronegative.

CDR3 sequence: CSVEDRLLSSADTQYF. The CDR3 region has the DNA TGCAGCGTTGAAGATCGGTTGCTTTCAAGCGCTGATACGCAGTATTTT. The chain links TRBV29-1 to TRBJ2-3; D remains unclear. V was clipped by 0 bases and J by 6 bases, with 19 bases between them. This CDR3 spans 16 amino acids. Germline values: CDR1 SQVTM, CDR2 ANQGSEA.